This T cell receptor beta chain was documented in a study of identical twins. Via MiXCR, TCRdb re-called the 5' RACE reads, giving one row per CDR3 protein. The sample yields 1.5 million to 2 million distinct CDR3 sequences, more than 30% seen once. Germline V CDR1 and CDR2: KGHDR, SFDVKD. Between the trimmed V and J ends, which lost 6 bases and 7 bases, there was a span of 17 bases. The CDR3 is made up of 14 amino acids. Sequencing was performed on cord blood. This chain uses TRBV24-1 with TRBJ2-5; D not certain. The TCR comes from a newborn girl in good health. The CDR3, as DNA: TGTGCCACCAGTTTTGCGACCACCCTAGGGACCCAGTACTTC. The encoded protein is CATSFATTLGTQYF.